The rows below give T cell receptor beta chains drawn from one sample of a study of blood T cell repertoires in COVID-19. Some clones are missing from TCRdb's copy, which holds only in-frame ones; the method was immunoSEQ multiplex PCR. The sample has over 350,000 clones, 90% to 95% seen once; the top ten hold 0.8% to 0.9%. The sequenced sample was PBMCs or T cells enriched from blood (not recorded which). All receptors come from a woman in her thirties or forties who had been exposed to COVID-19. Both conserved end residues are part of each CDR3. The D gene is left open where the match is weak. Expanded clones are given a class, and other clones once, few, many or no size at all.

V gene: TRBV19
CDR3 length: 16
D gene: TRBD1
J gene: TRBJ1-2
clone size: .
CDR3 DNA: TGTGCCAGTGTACGACGTGAACAGGGGGTAAGCTATGGCTACACCTTC
CDR3 protein: CASVRREQGVSYGYTF

V gene: TRBV6-1
CDR3 length: 16
D gene: TRBD1
J gene: TRBJ2-3
clone size: .
CDR3 DNA: TGTGCCAGCAGTGTATCCCGGGACAGGGGCACAGATACGCAGTATTTT
CDR3 protein: CASSVSRDRGTDTQYF

V gene: TRBV18
CDR3 length: 12
D gene: .
J gene: TRBJ2-3
clone size: .
CDR3 DNA: TGTGCCAGCACCTCAGGGTTGGATACGCAGTATTTT
CDR3 protein: CASTSGLDTQYF

V gene: TRBV11-2
CDR3 length: 14
D gene: .
J gene: TRBJ2-7
clone size: .
CDR3 DNA: TGTGCCAGCAGGCCAGCGTTGACGCCCTACGAGCAGTACTTC
CDR3 protein: CASRPALTPYEQYF

V gene: TRBV5-5
CDR3 length: 16
D gene: .
J gene: TRBJ1-2
clone size: .
CDR3 DNA: TGTGCCAGCAGCTTGGCCGCGACAGCACTAAACTATGGCTACACCTTC
CDR3 protein: CASSLAATALNYGYTF

V gene: TRBV18
CDR3 length: 14
D gene: TRBD1
J gene: TRBJ1-1
clone size: .
CDR3 DNA: TGTGCCAGCTCACCACAGGGGGCTGAAACTGAAGCTTTCTTT
CDR3 protein: CASSPQGAETEAFF

V gene: TRBV21-1
CDR3 length: 18
D gene: .
J gene: TRBJ1-5
clone size: few
CDR3 DNA: TGTGCCAGCAGCAAAGGGCGGAAACAGGGGGTAAGGGGTTCGCCCCAGCATTTT
CDR3 protein: CASSKGRKQGVRGSPQHF

V gene: TRBV30
CDR3 length: 15
D gene: TRBD1
J gene: TRBJ1-1
clone size: .
CDR3 DNA: TGTGCCTGGAGTCCCCTCGGGACAGCCGAGACTGAAGCTTTCTTT
CDR3 protein: CAWSPLGTAETEAFF

V gene: TRBV7-9
CDR3 length: 15
D gene: .
J gene: TRBJ1-1
clone size: .
CDR3 DNA: TGTGCCAGCAGCTTAGATCTGGGAGGTAACACTGAAGCTTTCTTT
CDR3 protein: CASSLDLGGNTEAFF

V gene: TRBV5-1
CDR3 length: 17
D gene: TRBD2
J gene: TRBJ2-1
clone size: .
CDR3 DNA: TGCGCCAGCAGCTTTGGTTGGACTAGCGGGAGCCCCAATGAGCAGTTCTTC
CDR3 protein: CASSFGWTSGSPNEQFF

V gene: TRBV7-4
CDR3 length: 19
D gene: TRBD1
J gene: TRBJ1-5
clone size: .
CDR3 DNA: TGTGCCAGCAGCTTACGGGACAGGGATGAATACCATTGGAATCAGCCCCAGCATTTT
CDR3 protein: CASSLRDRDEYHWNQPQHF

V gene: TRBV10-3
CDR3 length: 15
D gene: .
J gene: TRBJ2-7
clone size: .
CDR3 DNA: TGTGCCATCAGTGTAGATGGACGCACAACGGGGGAGCAGTACTTC
CDR3 protein: CAISVDGRTTGEQYF

V gene: TRBV21-1
CDR3 length: 17
D gene: .
J gene: TRBJ2-4
clone size: .
CDR3 DNA: TGTGCCAAGTTGACTAGCGGGAGGGTCCAGCACAAAAACATTCAGTACTTC
CDR3 protein: CAKLTSGRVQHKNIQYF

V gene: TRBV27
CDR3 length: 14
D gene: .
J gene: TRBJ1-3
clone size: .
CDR3 DNA: TGTGCCAGCAGTTTAACAGGAGCTGGAAACACCATATATTTT
CDR3 protein: CASSLTGAGNTIYF

V gene: TRBV2
CDR3 length: 14
D gene: .
J gene: TRBJ1-2
clone size: .
CDR3 DNA: TGTGCCAGCAGTGAAGCGCGGCGCCGCTATGGCTACACCTTC
CDR3 protein: CASSEARRRYGYTF

V gene: TRBV9
CDR3 length: 14
D gene: .
J gene: TRBJ2-5
clone size: .
CDR3 DNA: TGTGCCAGCAGCGTAGGAGTAGCTCAAGAGACCCAGTACTTC
CDR3 protein: CASSVGVAQETQYF

V gene: TRBV12-2
CDR3 length: 16
D gene: .
J gene: TRBJ1-2
clone size: .
CDR3 DNA: TGTGCAAGTCGCTCGGCGACCGGGACAGGAGACTATGGCTACACCTTC
CDR3 protein: CASRSATGTGDYGYTF

V gene: TRBV5-5
CDR3 length: 16
D gene: .
J gene: TRBJ1-3
clone size: .
CDR3 DNA: TGTGCCAGCAGCTTGGGACAGCCAAGCTCTGGAAACACCATATATTTT
CDR3 protein: CASSLGQPSSGNTIYF

V gene: TRBV2
CDR3 length: 13
D gene: .
J gene: TRBJ2-1
clone size: .
CDR3 DNA: TGTGCCAGCAGCGACGCCGGGGACAATGAGCAGTTCTTC
CDR3 protein: CASSDAGDNEQFF

V gene: TRBV7-9
CDR3 length: 14
D gene: .
J gene: TRBJ2-5
clone size: .
CDR3 DNA: TGTGCCAGCAGCACCGCTAGTTACCAAGAGACCCAGTACTTC
CDR3 protein: CASSTASYQETQYF

V gene: TRBV12-3/TRBV12-4
CDR3 length: 13
D gene: TRBD2
J gene: TRBJ2-7
clone size: .
CDR3 DNA: TGTGCCAGCAGTTTCGGACTAGCGGACAATCAGTACTTC
CDR3 protein: CASSFGLADNQYF

V gene: TRBV27
CDR3 length: 18
D gene: .
J gene: TRBJ1-5
clone size: .
CDR3 DNA: TGTGCCAGCAGTAGGGAAGCAGGGTCATATGGAAGCAATCAGCCCCAGCATTTT
CDR3 protein: CASSREAGSYGSNQPQHF

V gene: TRBV6-5
CDR3 length: 13
D gene: .
J gene: TRBJ1-1
clone size: once
CDR3 DNA: TGTGCCAGCAGTTACTCGAGGAACACTGAAGCTTTCTTT
CDR3 protein: CASSYSRNTEAFF

V gene: TRBV18
CDR3 length: 17
D gene: .
J gene: TRBJ2-3
clone size: .
CDR3 DNA: TGTGCCAGCTCACCTTTCGGGTGGACGGGGGTCACAGATACGCAGTATTTT
CDR3 protein: CASSPFGWTGVTDTQYF

V gene: TRBV7-2
CDR3 length: 12
D gene: TRBD1
J gene: TRBJ2-7
clone size: .
CDR3 DNA: TGTGCCAGCAGCTTTAACAGGGGCGAGCAGTACTTC
CDR3 protein: CASSFNRGEQYF

V gene: TRBV2
CDR3 length: 14
D gene: TRBD1
J gene: TRBJ2-5
clone size: .
CDR3 DNA: TGTGCCAGCACCCTGACAGGGACGCTTAGGACCCAGTACTTC
CDR3 protein: CASTLTGTLRTQYF

V gene: TRBV5-5
CDR3 length: 15
D gene: TRBD1
J gene: TRBJ1-2
clone size: .
CDR3 DNA: TGTGCCAGCAGCTCCAGGGACAGGGGGCTCTATGGCTACACCTTC
CDR3 protein: CASSSRDRGLYGYTF

V gene: TRBV12-3/TRBV12-4
CDR3 length: 12
D gene: .
J gene: TRBJ2-1
clone size: .
CDR3 DNA: TGTGCCAGCAGCATCAGAAACAATGAGCAGTTCTTC
CDR3 protein: CASSIRNNEQFF

V gene: TRBV12-3/TRBV12-4
CDR3 length: 12
D gene: .
J gene: TRBJ1-1
clone size: .
CDR3 DNA: TGTGCCAGCAGTTCCAAGGGAGCTGAAGCTTTCTTT
CDR3 protein: CASSSKGAEAFF

V gene: TRBV12-5
CDR3 length: 17
D gene: TRBD1
J gene: TRBJ2-5
clone size: .
CDR3 DNA: TGTGCTAGTGGTTTGGGGGGGACAGGGGTTGGAGAAGAGACCCAGTACTTC
CDR3 protein: CASGLGGTGVGEETQYF

V gene: TRBV30
CDR3 length: 13
D gene: TRBD1
J gene: TRBJ1-2
clone size: .
CDR3 DNA: TGTGCCTGGAGATCACAGGGGGATGATGGCTACACCTTC
CDR3 protein: CAWRSQGDDGYTF

V gene: TRBV13
CDR3 length: 15
D gene: TRBD2
J gene: TRBJ2-3
clone size: .
CDR3 DNA: TGTGCCAGCAGCTTAGAGCTAGCGGGGACAGATACGCAGTATTTT
CDR3 protein: CASSLELAGTDTQYF

V gene: TRBV6-1
CDR3 length: 15
D gene: TRBD1
J gene: TRBJ2-1
clone size: .
CDR3 DNA: TGTGCCAGCAGTGAACTGGGTCAGGGGGCGTTGTGGCAGTTCTTC
CDR3 protein: CASSELGQGALWQFF

V gene: TRBV9
CDR3 length: 13
D gene: .
J gene: TRBJ1-1
clone size: .
CDR3 DNA: TGTGCCAGCAGCCCCGCGGGGCGGGGTGAAGCTTTCTTT
CDR3 protein: CASSPAGRGEAFF

V gene: TRBV18
CDR3 length: 15
D gene: .
J gene: TRBJ1-1
clone size: .
CDR3 DNA: TGTGCCAGCTCACCGGCGGGGACGGTAAACACTGAAGCTTTCTTT
CDR3 protein: CASSPAGTVNTEAFF

V gene: TRBV18
CDR3 length: 15
D gene: .
J gene: TRBJ2-7
clone size: once
CDR3 DNA: TGTGCCAGCTCACCACCGGGTGCAGGGGCGGACGAGCAGTACTTC
CDR3 protein: CASSPPGAGADEQYF

V gene: TRBV7-9
CDR3 length: 15
D gene: TRBD2
J gene: TRBJ2-1
clone size: .
CDR3 DNA: TGTGCCAGCAGCTCTAGCGGGAGGGTATCCAATGAGCAGTTCTTC
CDR3 protein: CASSSSGRVSNEQFF

V gene: TRBV7-8
CDR3 length: 15
D gene: TRBD1
J gene: TRBJ1-2
clone size: .
CDR3 DNA: TGTGCCAGCAGCCCAGACAGGGGAACTAACTATGGCTACACCTTC
CDR3 protein: CASSPDRGTNYGYTF

V gene: TRBV9
CDR3 length: 15
D gene: TRBD2
J gene: TRBJ2-2
clone size: .
CDR3 DNA: TGTGCCAGCAGCGTAGTAGCGGGGAACACCGGGGAGCTGTTTTTT
CDR3 protein: CASSVVAGNTGELFF

V gene: TRBV13
CDR3 length: 12
D gene: .
J gene: TRBJ2-7
clone size: .
CDR3 DNA: TGTGCCACCGGCTTAGCGTCCTACGAGCAGTACTTC
CDR3 protein: CATGLASYEQYF

V gene: TRBV29-1
CDR3 length: 14
D gene: TRBD1
J gene: TRBJ2-7
clone size: .
CDR3 DNA: TGCAGCGTTGAGACGGACAGGGGGTCCTACGAGCAGTACTTC
CDR3 protein: CSVETDRGSYEQYF

V gene: TRBV7-2
CDR3 length: 14
D gene: TRBD2
J gene: TRBJ2-3
clone size: .
CDR3 DNA: TGTGCCAGCAGCAGGGACTACCGCACAGATACGCAGTATTTT
CDR3 protein: CASSRDYRTDTQYF

V gene: TRBV12-3/TRBV12-4
CDR3 length: 13
D gene: TRBD1
J gene: TRBJ1-1
clone size: .
CDR3 DNA: TGTGCCAGCAGTCCACAGGGGACGGCATCGGCTTTCTTT
CDR3 protein: CASSPQGTASAFF

V gene: TRBV29-1
CDR3 length: 15
D gene: TRBD1
J gene: TRBJ1-1
clone size: .
CDR3 DNA: TGCAGCGTAGTGACAGGGGTAGTGTACAACACTGAAGCTTTCTTT
CDR3 protein: CSVVTGVVYNTEAFF

V gene: TRBV19
CDR3 length: 18
D gene: .
J gene: TRBJ1-2
clone size: .
CDR3 DNA: TGTGCCAGTAGTGTAGCAGGTGCCGGTATTCATCGAAACTATGGCTACACCTTC
CDR3 protein: CASSVAGAGIHRNYGYTF

V gene: TRBV19
CDR3 length: 16
D gene: .
J gene: TRBJ1-4
clone size: .
CDR3 DNA: TGTGCCAGTAGCGCTGTGGTCAGTTTCATTAATGAAAAACTGTTTTTT
CDR3 protein: CASSAVVSFINEKLFF

V gene: TRBV7-2
CDR3 length: 17
D gene: TRBD2
J gene: TRBJ2-7
clone size: few
CDR3 DNA: TGTGCCAGCAGCTTTGAACTAGCGGGAGCTAGCTCCTACGAGCAGTACTTC
CDR3 protein: CASSFELAGASSYEQYF

V gene: TRBV9
CDR3 length: 18
D gene: TRBD1
J gene: TRBJ2-2
clone size: .
CDR3 DNA: TGTGCCAGCAGCTCGTCAGGACAGGGGGCTTGGAACACCGGGGAGCTGTTTTTT
CDR3 protein: CASSSSGQGAWNTGELFF

V gene: TRBV7-3
CDR3 length: 13
D gene: .
J gene: TRBJ2-5
clone size: .
CDR3 DNA: TGTGCCAGCAGCTTAACGACAAGGGAGACCCAGTACTTC
CDR3 protein: CASSLTTRETQYF

V gene: TRBV7-3
CDR3 length: 13
D gene: TRBD2
J gene: TRBJ2-7
clone size: .
CDR3 DNA: TGTGCCAGCAGCCTCGGGACTAGCGCGACGAAGTACTTC
CDR3 protein: CASSLGTSATKYF